The sequence of this T cell receptor beta chain was determined in a study of shared clonotypes between healthy human individuals (dated by TCRdb to about 2020). About the study as a whole: The cohort included a few men and two women between 18 and 49 years of age. Per donor, three plates each were used for CD4 naive and CD4 memory, two for CD8 naive, and one for CD8 memory. To estimate repertoire size and how much clonotypes are shared between individuals, the study performed deep sequencing of blood TCR repertoires from about five healthy adults. Libraries were prepared and TCR repertoires were sequenced by different laboratories using diverse techniques, in order to increase sequencing depth and limit assay-specific biases. Between about 0.8 and 9 billion PBMCs per donor were obtained by leukapheresis. Findings and caveats that apply to the study as a whole: Rarefaction of sorted-subset datasets indicated incomplete sequencing despite the large sequencing depth. When a few donors were compared, the shared fraction of clonotypes was approximately 5% for naive CD4, 3.5% to 4% for naive CD8, more than 2% for memory CD4, and 0.35% to 0.4% for memory CD8. Only blood was sampled, and tissue TCR repertoires likely differ from those in blood. Larger estimated clonotype richness was generally found for naive subsets than for memory subsets. Pairwise subsampling led to the expectation that sequencing depth would affect the degree of clonotype sharing among donors. Because the study included only a small number of donors, the genetic and exposure-history diversity represented was limited. Clonotypes shared by all four sorted-subset donors showed higher generation probabilities than non-shared clonotypes.

Remarks on this clone: It has no known antigen specificity. Qualities for individual bases were not recorded, and no much larger clone is one base off. The identical CDR3 is also encoded by other nucleotide sequences in the sample.

TCR CDR3 regions were amplified from genomic DNA by multiplex PCR using the deep immunoSEQ assay. Genomic DNA extracted from each cell subset was distributed evenly over all wells of several immunoSEQ 96-well plates, and each plate served as one replicate. For sorted subsets, about 210 ng of genomic DNA, equivalent to some 30,000 T cell genomes, went into each replicate PCR. Purified libraries were quantified with a Qubit 3.0 fluorometer, sized on a Bioanalyzer 2100, and re-quantified with the KAPA Library Quantification kit. A separate single-read 150-cycle Illumina NextSeq 550 flow cell was used to sequence each immunoSEQ 96-well plate. On the study's bioinformatics: Because only junctional sequences without quality scores were contained in the immunoSEQ output, filtering matching that applied to full-length reads could not be performed. Sequences were annotated with PyIR, a Python wrapper for IgBLAST v1.9, using IMGT germline references to assign V/J genes and CDR3. Any read was removed if the V/J assignment was weak (E-value above 1e-6), the CDR3 was missing, or the read contained stop codons, out-of-frame junctions, or ambiguous translated residues. V3J clonotypes were defined as sequences sharing an identical inferred V gene, J gene, and CDR3 amino acid sequence. To compute the percentage overlap between repertoires, the number of shared unique clonotypes was divided by the size of the smaller repertoire. RTK rarefaction, the Chao1 estimator, and Recon v2.1 estimates of unobserved clonotypes were used to assess repertoire richness. Generation probabilities for all TCRbeta clonotypes obtained by the gDNA method from a handful of donors were computed using OLGA. TCRdb holds this immuneACCESS table with in-frame rearrangements only. Some clones are missing; in checked studies, unresolved V genes explain under half, and the rest has no known cause. V and J calls and clone size follow that table, whereas D and trimming were derived from the DNA. This sample comprises around 2.1 million clones, under 95% of them detected only once. The biggest ten clones account for under 2% of the sample.

The CDR1 and CDR2 encoded by the germline V gene are MDHEN and SYDVKM. The CDR3 runs 15 residues from the cysteine to the phenylalanine. Solely the CDR3 DNA is kept, with 45 bases framed from the first base. The junction shows trimming of 5 bases on V and 2 bases on J, and the gene matches do not reach 7 bases of it. CD8 naive samples were obtained by positive selection for CCR7 among CD45RO-negative cells, yielding a CD45RA+CCR7+ population from which TemRA cells were excluded. Healthy HIV-negative adults with no recently reported acute infections or vaccinations were included as donors. Only Caucasian adults living in Nashville, Tennessee, USA were represented among the donors. After blood collection by leukapheresis, PBMCs were isolated using Ficoll-Histopaque density gradient centrifugation and then cryopreserved in the vapor phase of liquid nitrogen. Analytical flow cytometry was used to check the purity and quantity of every magnetically sorted T cell population. Genomic DNA was isolated from each sorted fraction and quantified by UV absorbance on a Nanodrop 2000c.

Sequencing was carried out using naive CD8+ T cells from PBMCs. The cell subset or site label corresponds to: CD45RA+CCR7+. The sequence was collected from a young man in good health. Some clones in this sample may be carry-over from other donors' samples. In this chain, TRBV28 is recombined with TRBJ2-7, with 9 bases in between that match TRBD1. In nucleotide form, the sequence is TGTGCCAGCAGTGCAGGGACAGGGAAACCCTACGAGCAGTACTTC. It codes for CASSAGTGKPYEQYF.